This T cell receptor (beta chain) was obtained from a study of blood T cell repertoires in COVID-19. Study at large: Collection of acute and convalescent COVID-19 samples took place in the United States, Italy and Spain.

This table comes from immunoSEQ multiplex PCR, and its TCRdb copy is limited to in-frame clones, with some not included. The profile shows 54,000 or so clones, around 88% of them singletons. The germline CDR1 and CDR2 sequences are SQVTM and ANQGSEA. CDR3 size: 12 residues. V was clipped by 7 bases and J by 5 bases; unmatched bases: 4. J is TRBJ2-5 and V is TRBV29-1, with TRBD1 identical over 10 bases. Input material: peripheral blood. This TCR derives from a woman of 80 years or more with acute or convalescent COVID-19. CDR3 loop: CSGRTGGETQYF. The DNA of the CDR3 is TGCAGCGGGCGGACAGGGGGTGAGACCCAGTACTTC.